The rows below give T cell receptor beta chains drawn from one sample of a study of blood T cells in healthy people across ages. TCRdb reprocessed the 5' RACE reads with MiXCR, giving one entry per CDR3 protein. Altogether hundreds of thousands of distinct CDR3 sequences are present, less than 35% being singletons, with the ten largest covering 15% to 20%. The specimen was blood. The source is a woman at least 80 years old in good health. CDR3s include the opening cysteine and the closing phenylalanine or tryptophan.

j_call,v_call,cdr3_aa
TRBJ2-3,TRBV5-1,CASSLSSGARFGDTQYF
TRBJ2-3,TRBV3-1,CASSQDVGGAYVDTQYF
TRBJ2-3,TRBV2,CAFLLGGISSDTQYF
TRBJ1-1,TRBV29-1,CSVEDQLGGAEAFF
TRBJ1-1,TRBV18,CASSPLGQPNTEAFF
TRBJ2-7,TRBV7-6,CASTRQDLSEQYF
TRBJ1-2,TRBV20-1,CSAEGQGVSYGYTF
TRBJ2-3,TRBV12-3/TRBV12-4,CASSSISDDTQYF
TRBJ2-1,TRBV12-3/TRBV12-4,CAVLSGGADEQFF
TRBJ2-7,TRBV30,CASPGVEQYF
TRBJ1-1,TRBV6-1,CASSAGWTEAFF
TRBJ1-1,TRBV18,CASSPSFQAMNTEAFF
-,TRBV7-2,CASSGLLLAADNEQYF
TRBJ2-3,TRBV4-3,CASSQDRLAGGATQYF
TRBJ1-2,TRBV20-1,CSATDRGRGGYTF